This is a list of T cell receptor beta chains from one sample in a study of T cells in tumors after PD-1 blockade. Sequenced by immunoSEQ multiplex PCR; TCRdb stores in-frame clones only, minus some. Among 4,700 or so clones listed, over 50% were seen once. The sample was tumor tissue, taken before anti-PD-1 treatment. The receptors were gathered from a human donor with cutaneous squamous cell carcinoma. CDR3s include the opening cysteine and the closing phenylalanine or tryptophan. The D gene is left open where the match is weak. Clone size is not always given. Where it is, it says once, few, many or a class for expanded clones.

V: TRBV6-5
size: medium-sized
J: TRBJ2-1
D: TRBD2
DNA: TGTGCCAGCATTGTGACTAGCGGGGGACCCAATGAGCAGTTCTTC
CDR3: CASIVTSGGPNEQFF

V: TRBV25-1
size: once
J: TRBJ2-1
D: .
DNA: TGTGCCAGCAGTGAACTCGGTAGCAGAGACGATGAGCAGTTCTTC
CDR3: CASSELGSRDDEQFF

V: TRBV28
size: .
J: TRBJ1-2
D: .
DNA: TGTGCCAGCAGTTCGACGGACAGTCTAGGCTACACCTTC
CDR3: CASSSTDSLGYTF

V: TRBV6-2/TRBV6-3
size: .
J: TRBJ1-5
D: TRBD1
DNA: TGTGCCAGCAGTCCCACAGGGGACAATCAGCCCCAGCATTTT
CDR3: CASSPTGDNQPQHF

V: TRBV14
size: .
J: TRBJ1-1
D: .
DNA: TGTGCCAGCAGCCAAGCCCTCCCGGTCCCGATTTGGAACACTGAAGCTTTCTTT
CDR3: CASSQALPVPIWNTEAFF

V: TRBV5-1
size: .
J: TRBJ2-2
D: .
DNA: TGCGCCAGCAGCTTGACAGAGAACACCGGGGAGCTGTTTTTT
CDR3: CASSLTENTGELFF

V: TRBV9
size: few
J: TRBJ2-3
D: .
DNA: TGTGCCAGCAGCGTAGGGGTCAGCCCCAGCACAGATACGCAGTATTTT
CDR3: CASSVGVSPSTDTQYF

V: TRBV15
size: medium-sized
J: TRBJ1-2
D: TRBD1
DNA: TGTGCCACCAGCTCAGGGGGGCTGGGAGGCTACACCTTC
CDR3: CATSSGGLGGYTF

V: TRBV7-6
size: once
J: TRBJ2-3
D: .
DNA: TGTGCCAGCAGCTCCACAGATACGCAGTATTTT
CDR3: CASSSTDTQYF

V: TRBV7-9
size: .
J: TRBJ2-7
D: .
DNA: TGTGCCAGCAGCGACGACGGTGGGTCTCGGGAGCAGTACTTC
CDR3: CASSDDGGSREQYF

V: TRBV28
size: few
J: TRBJ1-5
D: .
DNA: TGTGCCAGCAGGCTTTTCACAAATAGCAATCAGCCCCAGCATTTT
CDR3: CASRLFTNSNQPQHF

V: TRBV13
size: .
J: TRBJ1-1
D: .
DNA: TGTGCCAGCAGCCGTAGGACAGTTGTCACTGAAGCTTTCTTT
CDR3: CASSRRTVVTEAFF

V: TRBV5-4
size: few
J: TRBJ1-1
D: TRBD1
DNA: TGTGCCAGCAGCTTGACCAGGGGGCTCGGTACTGAAGCTTTCTTT
CDR3: CASSLTRGLGTEAFF

V: TRBV3-1/TRBV3-2
size: .
J: TRBJ2-2
D: .
DNA: TGTGCCAGCAGCCAACAGGGATTTAACACCGGGGAGCTGTTTTTT
CDR3: CASSQQGFNTGELFF

V: TRBV2
size: large
J: TRBJ2-7
D: .
DNA: TGTGCCAGCAGTGAGTGGCGGTTCTACGAGCAGTACTTC
CDR3: CASSEWRFYEQYF

V: TRBV10-3
size: .
J: TRBJ1-3
D: TRBD1
DNA: TGTGCCACTCGACCGGGAGGGGGCTATGGAAACACCATATATTTT
CDR3: CATRPGGGYGNTIYF

V: TRBV7-9
size: .
J: TRBJ2-3
D: TRBD2
DNA: TGTGCCAGCAGCTTAGTGGCGGGGGGGACCACAGATACGCAGTATTTT
CDR3: CASSLVAGGTTDTQYF

V: TRBV6-5
size: .
J: TRBJ2-3
D: TRBD2
DNA: TGTGCCAGCAGTTACACTAGCGGGGGATTCACAGATACGCAGTATTTT
CDR3: CASSYTSGGFTDTQYF

V: TRBV19
size: .
J: TRBJ2-7
D: .
DNA: TGTGCCAGTAGTATAGATTACGGCCGCTACGAGCAGTACTTC
CDR3: CASSIDYGRYEQYF

V: TRBV5-1
size: few
J: TRBJ1-6
D: .
DNA: TGCGCCAGCAGCCCAGACTCAAATCCTAATTCACCCCTCCACTTT
CDR3: CASSPDSNPNSPLHF

V: TRBV18
size: .
J: TRBJ2-5
D: TRBD1
DNA: TGTGCCAGCTCACCAACGAGACAGGGGGGAGAGACCCAGTACTTC
CDR3: CASSPTRQGGETQYF

V: TRBV6-6
size: medium-sized
J: TRBJ2-1
D: .
DNA: TGTGCCAGCAGTGCCTTGGAGGGCTACAATGAGCAGTTCTTC
CDR3: CASSALEGYNEQFF

V: TRBV19
size: medium-sized
J: TRBJ2-7
D: .
DNA: TGTGCCAGTAGTATAACAGCCACCTACGAGCAGTACTTC
CDR3: CASSITATYEQYF

V: TRBV6-2/TRBV6-3
size: .
J: TRBJ1-1
D: .
DNA: TGTGCCAGCAGTCCCCCGATAGCACAGGGAGGCACTGAAGCTTTCTTT
CDR3: CASSPPIAQGGTEAFF

V: TRBV7-9
size: .
J: TRBJ1-4
D: TRBD1
DNA: TGTGCCAGCAGCCACCCAGGGGGCGCCCCTGAAAAACTGTTTTTT
CDR3: CASSHPGGAPEKLFF

V: TRBV11-3
size: few
J: TRBJ2-3
D: .
DNA: TGTGCCAGCAGCCCAAGCGCAGGGTCTACGCAGTATTTT
CDR3: CASSPSAGSTQYF

V: TRBV2
size: medium-sized
J: TRBJ2-3
D: .
DNA: TGTGCCAGCAGTTCGGACTTCACAGATACGCAGTATTTT
CDR3: CASSSDFTDTQYF

V: TRBV10-1
size: .
J: TRBJ2-1
D: TRBD2
DNA: TGCGCCAGCTCTCGAGCGGGGGGGGACAATGAGCAGTTCTTC
CDR3: CASSRAGGDNEQFF

V: TRBV5-1
size: .
J: TRBJ1-5
D: .
DNA: TGCGCCAGCAGCTTGTCTTCTGGACAGCCCCAGCATTTT
CDR3: CASSLSSGQPQHF

V: TRBV18
size: few
J: TRBJ2-5
D: .
DNA: TGTGCCAGCTCACTCTATTCGATGGAGACCCAGTACTTC
CDR3: CASSLYSMETQYF

V: TRBV28
size: few
J: TRBJ2-2
D: .
DNA: TGTGCCTCCTTTGAGGGGTCCGGGGAGCTGTTTTTT
CDR3: CASFEGSGELFF

V: TRBV6-5
size: .
J: TRBJ2-2
D: .
DNA: TGTGCCAGCGCCTGGAGTAACACCGGGGAGCTGTTTTTT
CDR3: CASAWSNTGELFF

V: TRBV3-1/TRBV3-2
size: once
J: TRBJ1-2
D: .
DNA: TGTGCCAGCAGCCACCTCAACGCTGGGGGCTATGGCTACACCTTC
CDR3: CASSHLNAGGYGYTF

V: TRBV7-9
size: .
J: TRBJ1-2
D: .
DNA: TGTGCCAGCAGCCACTGGACACTGTCAAACTATGGCTACACCTTC
CDR3: CASSHWTLSNYGYTF

V: TRBV19
size: few
J: TRBJ2-5
D: TRBD2
DNA: TGTGCCAGTAGTATAAGCGGGGGGGCAAGGGAGACCCAGTACTTC
CDR3: CASSISGGARETQYF

V: TRBV18
size: few
J: TRBJ1-3
D: .
DNA: TGTGCCAGCTCTCTGGGTTCTGGAAACACCATATATTTT
CDR3: CASSLGSGNTIYF

V: TRBV5-4
size: once
J: TRBJ2-3
D: TRBD2
DNA: TGTGCCAGCAGCACCCTCAGCGGGGGGGTCACAGATACGCAGTATTTT
CDR3: CASSTLSGGVTDTQYF

V: TRBV13
size: .
J: TRBJ2-2
D: .
DNA: TGTGCCAGCAGCTTCGGCAAAAACACCGGGGAGCTGTTTTTT
CDR3: CASSFGKNTGELFF

V: TRBV6-2/TRBV6-3
size: few
J: TRBJ2-7
D: TRBD2
DNA: TGTGCCAGCAGTTACTCGAGCGGGGGGTTCGAGCAGTACTTC
CDR3: CASSYSSGGFEQYF

V: TRBV10-2
size: .
J: TRBJ1-1
D: .
DNA: TGCGCCAGCAGGTTGTTAGGGGACACTGAAGCTTTCTTT
CDR3: CASRLLGDTEAFF

V: TRBV29-1
size: .
J: TRBJ2-5
D: .
DNA: TGCAGCGTTGAATGGGCGGGGGGCCGACAGGGTAGCGTCCAAGAGACCCAGTACTTC
CDR3: CSVEWAGGRQGSVQETQYF

V: TRBV7-6
size: medium-sized
J: TRBJ1-5
D: TRBD1
DNA: TGTGCCAGCAGCTTAACGGACAGGGAACCCCAGCATTTT
CDR3: CASSLTDREPQHF

V: TRBV29-1
size: .
J: TRBJ2-5
D: .
DNA: TGCAGCGTTGAAGAGGGGCGATTTAGTCTAGCTGAACAAGAGACCCAGTACTTC
CDR3: CSVEEGRFSLAEQETQYF

V: TRBV11-3
size: .
J: TRBJ2-3
D: .
DNA: TGTGCCAGCAGCTTAACAGGGTTTGGCACAGATACGCAGTATTTT
CDR3: CASSLTGFGTDTQYF

V: TRBV30
size: .
J: TRBJ2-7
D: .
DNA: TGTGCCTGGGGAGGTTACGAGCAGTACTTC
CDR3: CAWGGYEQYF

V: TRBV7-9
size: medium-sized
J: TRBJ1-2
D: .
DNA: TGTGCCAGCAGCGGGGGACCCAGGGGTATGAGAGATGGCTACACCTTC
CDR3: CASSGGPRGMRDGYTF

V: TRBV28
size: few
J: TRBJ2-7
D: TRBD1
DNA: TGTGCCAGCAGTCCGCCCCTAGAGGACAGGGTGAGATCCTACGAGCAGTACTTC
CDR3: CASSPPLEDRVRSYEQYF

V: TRBV3-1/TRBV3-2
size: .
J: TRBJ2-3
D: .
DNA: TGTGCCAGCAGCCAAGATCGGGCGGTGGGCACAGATACGCAGTATTTT
CDR3: CASSQDRAVGTDTQYF

V: TRBV6-5
size: few
J: TRBJ2-3
D: TRBD1
DNA: TGTGCCAGCAGCGGGACAGGGAGAGAAGATACGCAGTATTTT
CDR3: CASSGTGREDTQYF

V: TRBV2
size: .
J: TRBJ1-5
D: .
DNA: TGTGCCAGCAGATCAGGGCGGGGGTGGCATCAGCCCCAGCATTTT
CDR3: CASRSGRGWHQPQHF

V: TRBV5-1
size: few
J: TRBJ1-1
D: .
DNA: TGCGCCAGCAGCGGTGAGACAGTGAACACTGAAGCTTTCTTT
CDR3: CASSGETVNTEAFF

V: TRBV5-1
size: few
J: TRBJ2-5
D: .
DNA: TGCGCCAGCAGCTTGGCTCTAGGGGAGACCCAGTACTTC
CDR3: CASSLALGETQYF

V: TRBV27
size: few
J: TRBJ2-1
D: .
DNA: TGTGCCAGCAGTCGGCAGGGTGTAGAGTTCTTC
CDR3: CASSRQGVEFF

V: TRBV5-4
size: .
J: TRBJ2-7
D: .
DNA: TGTGCCAGCAGCTTGGATATCTCCTACGGGCAGTACTTC
CDR3: CASSLDISYGQYF

V: TRBV12-3/TRBV12-4
size: large
J: TRBJ2-1
D: .
DNA: TGTGCCAGCGGCCCCGGGAGAAATGAGCAGTTCTTC
CDR3: CASGPGRNEQFF